This record looks at one T cell receptor (beta chain) sequence and its context. This entry is derived from a study of blood T cell repertoires in COVID-19. About the study: There were acute and convalescent COVID-19 samples, and they came from the United States, Italy and Spain. T cells, B-cell-depleted T cells, or PBMCs provided the cDNA or gDNA that served as material.

The ends were cut back, 8 bases at V and 0 bases at J, with 14 bases in the middle. Germline assignment: CDR1 MNHEY and CDR2 SVGAGI. The CDR3 length is 14 residues. The study recruited people aged 18 to 89 years across under 25 US areas. Each participant's cohort was designated according to participant-reported clinical history. Data came from immunoSEQ multiplex PCR; TCRdb stores just in-frame clones and leaves some out. The repertoire holds around 190,000 clones, with roughly 85% as singletons. The sequenced material came from PBMCs or T cells enriched from blood (not recorded which). The V gene is TRBV6-5, the J gene TRBJ2-7, with a weak D call TRBD2 (6 bases). The clonotype originates from a young woman who had recovered from COVID-19. The CDR3 spells CASLSTGGSYEQYF. For the CDR3, the DNA is TGTGCCAGCCTTTCCACCGGGGGCTCCTACGAGCAGTACTTC.